These 28 T cell receptor beta chains share one sample of origin, sequenced in a study of blood T cell repertoires in COVID-19. TCRdb's copy holds only in-frame clones and misses some; the assay was immunoSEQ multiplex PCR. The table has a few hundred thousand clones, 85% to 90% seen once. The sequencing sample was made of peripheral blood. The receptors stem from a woman in her forties or fifties with acute or convalescent COVID-19.

The rearrangement links TRBV19 to TRBJ2-7; 10 bases line up with TRBD2. The length of the CDR3 is 15 residues. Germline assignment: CDR1 LNHDA and CDR2 SQIVND (reference sequence). The V segment lost 5 bases and the J segment 3 bases; nucleotides outside the gene matches: 7. The DNA for the CDR3 is TGTGCCAGTAGTTCTAGCGGGAGAAGTATCTACGAGCAGTACTTC. Residues: CASSSSGRSIYEQYF.

This chain uses TRBV6-9 with TRBJ1-4; D uncertain. Germline-derived CDR1 and CDR2 are MNHGY and SVAAGI. CDR3 size: 13 residues. The V gene lost 9 bases and the J gene lost 7 bases, with 15 bases spanning the gap. CDR3 coding DNA: TGTGCCAGGGGAACCCGAGGGAGTGAAAAACTGTTTTTT. The encoded protein is CARGTRGSEKLFF.

The chain links TRBV5-1 to TRBJ1-2, with TRBD1 identical over 7 bases. The germline CDR1 and CDR2 sequences are SGHRS and YFSETQ. The CDR3 runs 15 residues. V gave up 4 bases and J gave up 4 bases; unmatched junction bases: 10. CDR3: CASSAGTEATYGYTF. CDR3 nucleotide sequence: TGCGCCAGCAGCGCCGGGACAGAGGCTACCTATGGCTACACCTTC.

This chain joins TRBV7-2 and TRBJ2-7; TRBD1 is a possible D gene (6 bases). Germline lookup yields CDR1 SGHTA and CDR2 FQGNSA. The CDR3 length is 16 residues. The V end was cut by 2 bases, the J end by 6 bases, with 20 bases between. The DNA for the CDR3 is TGTGCCAGCAGCTTATGGGGGCAGAAATCAGTGGGCGAGCAGTACTTC. Its translation is CASSLWGQKSVGEQYF.

Points on this clone: Other DNA sequences of this sample code for an identical CDR3. The genes are TRBV7-9 and TRBJ1-1; TRBD1 agrees at 7 bases. The CDR3 contains 15 residues. From germline, CDR1 is SEHNR and CDR2 FQNEAQ (reference sequence). The ends lost 5 bases at V and 0 bases at J; junction bases unmatched: 6. The CDR3: CASSPPGQMNTEAFF. Written as DNA, the CDR3 is TGTGCCAGCAGCCCGCCGGGACAGATGAACACTGAAGCTTTCTTT.

The J gene is TRBJ2-3, the V gene TRBV6-1, with D hard to call. This CDR3 region has 11 residues. Per the germline V gene, CDR1 is MNHNS and CDR2 is SASEGT. V was pared by 10 bases and J by 4 bases, with 9 bases between. In DNA form, the CDR3 reads TGTGCCACAGCGTCACCAGATACGCAGTATTTT. Its translation: CATASPDTQYF.

The CDR3 reads CASSQAGGLDGELFF. The CDR3 bases are TGTGCCAGCAGCCAAGCGGGGGGGCTCGACGGGGAGCTGTTTTTT. V usage is TRBV4-2 and J usage is TRBJ2-2, with 8 positions matching TRBD2. The CDR3 has 15 amino acids. Germline values: CDR1 LGHNA, CDR2 YNFKEQ. V was pared by 1 base and J by 7 bases, with 5 bases of the junction left unmatched.

The chain carries TRBV6-5 and TRBJ1-4; TRBD1 agrees at 10 bases. The CDR3 is made up of 14 amino acids. Germline loops: CDR1 MNHEY, CDR2 SVGAGI. After removal of 6 bases from V and 13 bases from J, the junction contained 11 bases not matched to a gene. The CDR3 DNA reads as TGTGCCAGCAGCTGGACAGGGGGAACGGAGGGACTGTTTTTT. It yields the protein CASSWTGGTEGLFF.

The rearrangement links TRBV18 to TRBJ1-1; the D gene is possibly TRBD1 (6 bases). V dropped 0 bases and J dropped 4 bases, with 9 bases sitting between them. The V gene's germline CDR1 is KGHSH and CDR2 LQKENI. The CDR3 is made up of 14 amino acids. DNA for the CDR3: TGTGCCAGCTCACCACCGTCAGGGGTCACTGAAGCTTTCTTT. This codes for CASSPPSGVTEAFF.

The chain recombines TRBV5-6 with TRBJ1-5, with D possibly being TRBD1 (5 bases). Germline lookup yields CDR1 SGHDT and CDR2 YYEEEE. The V and J ends lost 2 bases and 5 bases respectively, with 11 bases between them. CDR3 size: 14 residues. CDR3 bases: TGTGCCAGCAGCTTAATGCAGGGCTATCAGCCCCAGCATTTT. It codes for CASSLMQGYQPQHF.

The CDR3 loop reads CASSLGSGTDTQYF. In nucleotides, the CDR3 is TGTGCCAGCAGCTTAGGAAGCGGCACAGATACGCAGTATTTT. The chain couples TRBV11-3 to TRBJ2-3; D unresolved. Looked up from germline, CDR1 is SGHNT and CDR2 is YENEEA. This CDR3 comprises 14 residues. The germline V and J ends were trimmed by 1 base and 1 base, with 6 bases remaining between them.

The CDR3 reads CASSLMAAEAFF. In DNA, the CDR3 is TGTGCCAGCAGCTTGATGGCCGCTGAAGCTTTCTTT. This sequence joins TRBV5-4 and TRBJ1-1, with D uncertain. From germline, CDR1 is SGHNT and CDR2 YYREEE (reference sequence). V lost 1 base and J 6 bases, leaving 7 bases between the germline ends. This CDR3 spans 12 amino acids.

Only one count was recorded for this clone. The CDR3: CASRAPTAYEQYF. DNA of the CDR3: TGTGCCAGCAGGGCACCCACCGCCTACGAGCAGTACTTC. This rearrangement joins TRBV12-3 or TRBV12-4 to TRBJ2-7; D gene ambiguous. The CDR3 is made up of 13 amino acids. V dropped 6 bases and J dropped 2 bases, with 11 bases sitting between them.

The rearrangement joins TRBV11-2 to TRBJ2-2; maybe TRBD2 (6 bases). Germline-derived CDR1 and CDR2 are SGHAT and FQNNGV. The CDR3 extends over 16 amino acids. The V and J ends lost 5 bases and 2 bases respectively, with 15 bases between them. In DNA form, the CDR3 reads TGTGCCAGCAGCGATCCCGGGACTCCTAACACCGGGGAGCTGTTTTTT. This encodes CASSDPGTPNTGELFF.

This chain joins TRBV6-1 and TRBJ1-5; D possibly corresponds to TRBD1 (5 bases). This CDR3 is 14 amino acids long. V lost 3 bases and J 5 bases, leaving 11 bases between the germline ends. Germline V lookup: CDR1 MNHNS, CDR2 SASEGT. CDR3 in amino acids: CASSEGLNYQPQHF. CDR3 DNA sequence: TGTGCCAGCAGTGAGGGGCTAAACTATCAGCCCCAGCATTTT.

The chain joins TRBV7-9 to TRBJ2-3, with D perhaps TRBD2 (5 bases). Germline V gives CDR1 SEHNR, CDR2 FQNEAQ (reference sequence). V shed 2 bases and J shed 2 bases, with 14 bases lying between them. The CDR3 contains 16 residues. The DNA of the CDR3 is TGTGCCAGCAGCTTAATTTTGCGGGCTCCCACAGATACGCAGTATTTT. Residues: CASSLILRAPTDTQYF.

The chain joins TRBV7-8 to TRBJ1-2; TRBD1 agrees at 7 bases. Germline CDR1 SGHVS, CDR2 FQNEAQ. Trimming at V came to 1 base and at J to 7 bases, leaving 3 bases not matched to a gene. This CDR3 contains 13 residues. CDR3 coding DNA: TGTGCCAGCAGCTTAGAGGGGGCACTTGGCTACACCTTC. Its protein product is CASSLEGALGYTF. The complete variable domain, with remaining parts taken from reference TRBV7-8 and TRBJ1-2, reads GAGVSQSPRYKVAKRGQDVALRCDPISGHVSLFWYQQALGQGPEFLTYFQNEAQLDKSGLPSDRFFAERPEGSVSTLKIQRTQQEDSAVYLCASSLEGALGYTFGSGTRLTVV.

The chain has TRBV4-1 and TRBJ1-2; no definite D call. Germline V lookup: CDR1 MGHRA, CDR2 YSYEKL. The CDR3 length is 11 residues. V was clipped by 1 base and J by 10 bases, with 7 bases between them. The CDR3 spells CASSQGTNYTF. Here the CDR3 DNA reads TGCGCCAGCAGCCAAGGTACTAACTACACCTTC.

The chain uses TRBV3-1 (or the pseudogene TRBV3-2) and TRBJ2-3; TRBD2 aligns across 12 bases. CDR3 size: 15 residues. Germline V CDR1 and CDR2: LGHDT, YNNKEL (reference sequence). V gave up 5 bases and J gave up 0 bases; unmatched junction bases: 0. CDR3 in DNA: TGTGCCAGCAGCGGACTAGCGGGGAGCACAGATACGCAGTATTTT. Its translation is CASSGLAGSTDTQYF.

The chain carries TRBV9 and TRBJ2-3; 14 nucleotides line up with TRBD2. Germline CDR1 reads SGDLS; CDR2 reads YYNGEE. CDR3 size: 16 residues. The junction had 7 bases not matched to a gene; V was cut back by 3 bases and J by 7 bases. CDR3 residues: CASSGLGLAGENTQYF. CDR3 DNA: TGTGCCAGCAGCGGATTGGGACTAGCGGGAGAAAATACGCAGTATTTT.

The chain joins TRBV11-2 to TRBJ2-1; possibly TRBD1 for D (6 bases). CDR3 size: 14 residues. The germline CDR1 and CDR2 sequences are SGHAT and FQNNGV. V was clipped by 5 bases and J by 2 bases, with 10 bases between them. The CDR3, as DNA: TGTGCCAGCAGCCCACAGGGACCCTACAATGAGCAGTTCTTC. Residues: CASSPQGPYNEQFF.

V gene TRBV3-1 (or the pseudogene TRBV3-2) combines with J gene TRBJ2-2, with TRBD2 matching over 10 bases. CDR1 is LGHDT and CDR2 is YNNKEL in the germline V gene (reference sequence). The CDR3 spans 20 residues. V lost 0 bases and J lost 0; bases outside the gene matches: 10. CDR3 sequence (DNA): TGTGCCAGCAGCCAAGATTGGGCTAGCGGGGGCTACGCGAACACCGGGGAGCTGTTTTTT. It codes for CASSQDWASGGYANTGELFF.

The chain employs TRBV19 and TRBJ2-1; TRBD2 matches at 8 bases. CDR1 and CDR2 from the germline V gene are LNHDA and SQIVND (reference sequence). With V trimmed by 6 bases and J by 1 base, 5 bases remained unmatched. This CDR3 has 15 amino acids. The chain's CDR3 is CASRSLAGSYNEQFF. CDR3 sequence (DNA): TGTGCCAGTAGAAGCTTAGCGGGGTCCTACAATGAGCAGTTCTTC.

This clone was picked up one time. J is TRBJ2-7 and V is TRBV7-9, with a tentative D call TRBD1 (6 bases). Germline V lookup: CDR1 SEHNR, CDR2 FQNEAQ (reference sequence). V was clipped by 1 base and J by 5 bases, with 12 bases between them. The CDR3 contains 14 residues. The CDR3 spells CASSLGGHYNEQYF. DNA for the CDR3: TGTGCCAGCAGCTTAGGGGGACATTACAACGAGCAGTACTTC. The entire variable domain, with the rest obtained from reference TRBV7-9 and TRBJ2-7, is as follows: DTGVSQNPRHKITKRGQNVTFRCDPISEHNRLYWYRQTLGQGPEFLTYFQNEAQLEKSRLLSDRFSAERPKGSFSTLEIQRTEQGDSAMYLCASSLGGHYNEQYFGPGTRLTVT.

V gene TRBV11-3 combines with J gene TRBJ2-1; the match to TRBD1 covers 7 bases. V gave up 1 base and J gave up 5 bases; unmatched junction bases: 5. The CDR3 loop spans 15 amino acids. In germline, CDR1 is SGHNT, CDR2 YENEEA. This CDR3 is CASSLGSGGHNEQFF. CDR3 DNA: TGTGCCAGCAGCTTAGGGTCAGGGGGTCACAATGAGCAGTTCTTC.

The V gene is TRBV18, the J gene TRBJ2-7, with D possibly being TRBD1 (6 bases). The CDR3 totals 16 residues. V was cut by 0 bases and J by 2 bases, with 14 bases left in between. Germline V CDR1 and CDR2: KGHSH, LQKENI. CDR3 in amino acids: CASSPPNREIAYEQYF. The CDR3 DNA is TGTGCCAGCTCACCACCCAACAGGGAAATCGCCTACGAGCAGTACTTC. The variable domain in full, completed from reference TRBV18 and TRBJ2-7, reads NAGVMQNPRHLVRRRGQEARLRCSPMKGHSHVYWYRQLPEEGLKFMVYLQKENIIDESGMPKERFSAEFPKEGPSILRIQQVVRGDSAAYFCASSPPNREIAYEQYFGPGTRLTVT.

This clone was found a few times. The V call is TRBV7-9, the J call TRBJ1-2; D remains ambiguous. The CDR3 is made up of 13 amino acids. Germline CDR1 and CDR2: SEHNR and FQNEAQ (reference sequence). The V end lost 5 bases, the J end lost 4 bases, and 11 bases lay between the germline ends. This CDR3 is CASSRDPGYGYTF. The CDR3 coding sequence is TGTGCCAGCAGCCGCGATCCTGGCTATGGCTACACCTTC.

V and J are TRBV6-2 or TRBV6-3 and TRBJ2-7, with unresolved D. The CDR3 has 15 amino acids. The V end lost 4 bases, the J end lost 6 bases, and 19 bases lay between the germline ends. Germline CDR1 MNHEY, CDR2 SVGEGT. As DNA, the CDR3 is TGTGCCAGCAGTTCCCGGGTTGTTTCTTTACGCGAGCAGTACTTC. It codes for CASSSRVVSLREQYF.